This T cell receptor beta chain stems from a study of blood T cell repertoires in COVID-19. Study as a whole: Specimens from acute and convalescent COVID-19 originated in the United States, Italy and Spain. PBMCs, B-cell-depleted T cells, or T cells were the source of the cDNA or gDNA that made up the material.

Authors' processing steps: How many nucleated cells were present was estimated from reference gene primer amplification. This table comes from immunoSEQ multiplex PCR, and its TCRdb copy is limited to in-frame clones, with some not included. The V and J calls and clone size come from that table; D and trimming were worked out from the DNA. Here the sample spans some 30,000 clones, 85% to 90% being singletons. The CDR3 extends over 13 amino acids. CDR1 is SGHDT and CDR2 is YYEEEE in the germline V gene. Trimming took off 0 bases at V and 8 bases at J, with 9 bases between the two ends. The gene calls are TRBV5-6 and TRBJ1-3, with D uncertain. Sequenced: peripheral blood. The receptor was isolated from a human donor with acute or convalescent COVID-19. The donor label of this sample is uncertain. CDR3 residues: CASSLAGAHTIYF. The CDR3 region has the DNA TGTGCCAGCAGCTTGGCGGGAGCGCACACCATATATTTT.